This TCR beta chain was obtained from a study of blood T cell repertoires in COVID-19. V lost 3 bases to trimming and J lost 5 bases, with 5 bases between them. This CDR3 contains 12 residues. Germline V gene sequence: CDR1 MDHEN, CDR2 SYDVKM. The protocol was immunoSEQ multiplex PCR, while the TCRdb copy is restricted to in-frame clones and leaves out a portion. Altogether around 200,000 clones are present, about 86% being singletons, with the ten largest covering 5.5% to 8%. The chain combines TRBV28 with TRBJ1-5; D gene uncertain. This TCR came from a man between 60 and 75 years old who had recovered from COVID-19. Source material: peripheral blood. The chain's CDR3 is CASSLAHQPQHF. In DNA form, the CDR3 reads TGTGCCAGCAGTTTGGCCCATCAGCCCCAGCATTTT.